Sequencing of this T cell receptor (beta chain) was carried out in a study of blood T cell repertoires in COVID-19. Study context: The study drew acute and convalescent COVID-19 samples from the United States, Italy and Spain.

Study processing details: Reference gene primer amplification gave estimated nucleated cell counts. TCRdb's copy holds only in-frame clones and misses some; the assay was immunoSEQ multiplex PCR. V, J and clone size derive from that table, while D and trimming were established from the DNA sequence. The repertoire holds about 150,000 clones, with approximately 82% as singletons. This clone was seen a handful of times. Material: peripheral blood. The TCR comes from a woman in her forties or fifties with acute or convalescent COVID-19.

CDR3 nucleotide sequence: TGTGCCAGCAGTCTGAGAAAAGGGGTGAGGGAGACCCAGTACTTC. It translates to CASSLRKGVRETQYF. This chain uses TRBV6-2 or TRBV6-3 with TRBJ2-5, with D possibly being TRBD1 (5 bases). CDR3 size: 15 residues. V lost 5 bases and J 5 bases, leaving 18 bases between the germline ends. The germline gives CDR1 MNHEY, CDR2 SVGEGT.